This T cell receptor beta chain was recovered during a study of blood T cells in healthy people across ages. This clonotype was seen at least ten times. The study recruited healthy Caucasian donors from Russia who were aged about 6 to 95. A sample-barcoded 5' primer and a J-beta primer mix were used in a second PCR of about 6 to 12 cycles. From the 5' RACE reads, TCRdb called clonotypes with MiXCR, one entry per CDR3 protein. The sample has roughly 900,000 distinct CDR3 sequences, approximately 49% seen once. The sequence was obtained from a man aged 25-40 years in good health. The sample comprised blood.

Here the CDR3 reads CASSRREFIYEQYF. In nucleotides, the CDR3 is TGTGCCAGCAGCCGCAGGGAATTTATCTACGAGCAGTACTTC. The chain couples TRBV3-1 to TRBJ2-7, with D perhaps TRBD1 (5 bases). The CDR3 runs to 14 residues. The ends were cut back, 4 bases at V and 3 bases at J, with 13 bases in the middle. The germline V gene encodes CDR1 LGHDT and CDR2 YNNKEL (reference sequence).